Following are 25 T cell receptor beta chains from one sample sequenced in a study of blood T cells in healthy people across ages. A second about 7 to 11 cycle PCR used barcoded and J-beta primers. TCRdb re-called the 5' RACE reads with MiXCR, one entry per CDR3 protein. The data contain a few hundred thousand distinct CDR3 sequences, 50% to 60% of them singletons. Source material: blood. These receptors were obtained from a man aged 60 to 75 in good health.

CDR3 nucleotide sequence: TGTGCCAGCAGTAGAAGGACAGGTCGGTCGGACAATGAGCAGTTCTTC. Amino acids: CASSRRTGRSDNEQFF. The V call is TRBV27, the J call TRBJ2-1, with TRBD1 identical over 7 bases. With 5 bases clipped from V and 5 bases from J, the junction kept 12 bases outside the gene matches. Germline lookup yields CDR1 MNHEY and CDR2 SMNVEV (reference sequence). This CDR3 contains 16 residues.

The rearrangement joins TRBV6-1 to TRBJ1-1; D might be TRBD1 (5 bases). Germline CDR1 MNHNS, CDR2 SASEGT. The ends were cut back, 3 bases at V and 1 base at J, with 12 bases in the middle. CDR3 length: 15 amino acids. CDR3 coding DNA: TGTGCCAGCAGTGAGACTCACAGGAGGAACACTGAAGCTTTCTTT. This encodes CASSETHRRNTEAFF.

The genes are TRBV4-1 and TRBJ2-7; D unresolved. The V gene's germline CDR1 is MGHRA and CDR2 YSYEKL. Trimming removed 0 bases at V and 2 bases at J, with 8 bases between. The CDR3 runs 14 residues. CDR3 sequence reads: CASSQDLRTYEQYF. DNA for the CDR3: TGCGCCAGCAGCCAAGATCTGCGAACCTACGAGCAGTACTTC.

A few counts support this clonotype. This chain uses TRBV28 with TRBJ2-3; unclear D gene. Trimming removed 5 bases at V and 2 bases at J, with 5 bases between. The CDR3 is made up of 12 amino acids. Per the germline V gene, CDR1 is MDHEN and CDR2 is SYDVKM. CDR3 residues: CASSDTTDTQYF. The CDR3 DNA is TGTGCCAGCAGTGACACCACAGATACGCAGTATTTT.

A few counts support this clonotype. The chain employs TRBV10-3 and TRBJ2-5; D assignment may be TRBD1 or TRBD2 (6 bases each). The CDR3 is 13 amino acids. V dropped 7 bases and J dropped 1 base, with 10 bases sitting between them. Germline V gene sequence: CDR1 ENHRY, CDR2 SYGVKD. The chain's CDR3 is CAITGAPQETQYF. The CDR3 coding sequence is TGTGCCATCACGGGGGCCCCCCAAGAGACCCAGTACTTC.

The chain combines TRBV4-3 with TRBJ2-1; 7 nucleotides match TRBD2. Matching the DNA end better, TRBJ2-7 makes the J call doubtful. Looked up from germline, CDR1 is LGHNA and CDR2 is YSLEER. The CDR3 runs 17 residues. The DNA for the CDR3 is TGCGCCAGCAGCCAAGAGGGTGGGAGGGTAGCCTACAATCAGCAGTACTTC. It specifies CASSQEGGRVAYNQQYF.

This chain uses TRBV5-1 with TRBJ2-7; unclear D gene. Trimming shortened V by 6 bases and J by 0 bases, and 10 bases separated the two germline ends. The germline CDR1 and CDR2 sequences are SGHRS and YFSETQ. This CDR3 has 13 residues. The CDR3 DNA follows: TGCGCCAGCACTCTCCGGCCCTCCTACGAGCAGTACTTC. Translated, it gives CASTLRPSYEQYF.

The V and J genes are TRBV20-1 and TRBJ1-3; possibly TRBD1 for D (5 bases). The CDR3 is 17 amino acids. Trimming left V 0 bases short and J 4 bases short, with 19 bases between. CDR1 and CDR2 from the germline V gene are DFQATT and SNEGSKA (reference sequence). CDR3 sequence reads: CSARDFSLGGLGNTIYF. In DNA form, the CDR3 reads TGCAGTGCTAGAGATTTTAGTTTGGGGGGGTTAGGAAACACCATATATTTT.

This clonotype turned up a few times. The rearrangement joins TRBV19 to TRBJ2-7; the D is unclear. The CDR3 consists of 9 residues. Per germline, CDR1 LNHDA and CDR2 SQIVND (reference sequence). Trimming pared 10 bases from V and 7 bases from J, leaving 8 bases between. The CDR3 loop is CANDGEQYF. DNA for the CDR3: TGTGCCAACGATGGGGAGCAGTACTTC.

This clonotype has only a few counts. This chain uses TRBV7-9 with TRBJ1-1; D gene ambiguous. Trimming took 1 base from V and 1 from J, leaving 10 bases between them. The CDR3 consists of 15 residues. CDR1 and CDR2 (germline): SEHNR, FQNEAQ (reference sequence). The CDR3 nucleotides read TGTGCCAGCAGCTTAGTGGGTATGGCGAACACTGAAGCTTTCTTT. The encoded protein is CASSLVGMANTEAFF.

The rearrangement uses TRBV28 and TRBJ1-2, with D possibly matching TRBD1 (6 bases). The V end lost 4 bases, the J end lost 10 bases, and 13 bases lay between the germline ends. The length of the CDR3 is 12 residues. The germline V gene has CDR1 MDHEN and CDR2 SYDVKM. The CDR3 here is CASSSRTAIYTF. CDR3 bases: TGTGCCAGCAGTTCTCGGACAGCGATCTACACCTTC.

This clonotype was counted only a few times. This sequence joins TRBV7-6 and TRBJ2-3, with 8 bases fitting TRBD1. The CDR3 has 13 amino acids. CDR1 and CDR2 (germline): SGHVS, FNYEAQ. Germline trimming cut 5 bases from V and 10 bases from J; bases unmatched to any gene: 8. CDR3 bases: TGTGCCAGCAGCCCCAAACAGGGGGGAGCGCAGTATTTT. It codes for CASSPKQGGAQYF. Looking up the rest from reference TRBV7-6 and TRBJ2-3 gives the full variable domain: GAGVSQSPRYKVTKRGQDVALRCDPISGHVSLYWYRQALGQGPEFLTYFNYEAQQDKSGLPNDRFSAERPEGSISTLTIQRTEQRDSAMYRCASSPKQGGAQYFGPGTRLTVL.

The chain employs TRBV6-5 and TRBJ2-7; no clear D gene. The CDR3 spans 16 residues. Germline lookup yields CDR1 MNHEY and CDR2 SVGAGI. Trimming took 4 bases from V and 0 from J, leaving 16 bases between them. CDR3 in DNA: TGTGCCAGCAGTTCCCCCGGGCAGGTGGCCTCCTACGAGCAGTACTTC. Translated, it gives CASSSPGQVASYEQYF.

In regard to this clonotype: The junction departs from germline at one end; a sequencing error may be responsible. This chain uses TRBV7-7 with TRBJ1-5; D might be TRBD1 (5 bases). Germline V gives CDR1 SSHAT, CDR2 FNYEAQ (reference sequence). The CDR3 is made up of 16 amino acids. This chain's CDR3 is CASSFLSRPGVWPQHF. CDR3 in DNA: TGTGCTAGCAGCTTTCTCTCCCGACCGGGGGTTTGGCCCCAGCATTTT.

This chain links TRBV20-1 with TRBJ2-1; D is undetermined. The CDR3 is 10 residues long. Trimming stripped 4 bases from V and 7 bases from J, with 5 bases between. Germline V gene sequence: CDR1 DFQATT, CDR2 SNEGSKA (reference sequence). The CDR3 nucleotides are TGCAGTGCTACCGGGAATGAGCAGTTCTTC. Residues: CSATGNEQFF.

This clonotype was counted only a few times. The rearrangement links TRBV12-3 or TRBV12-4 to TRBJ1-1; no definite D call. V was shortened by 3 bases and J by 6 bases, with 8 bases between the two germline ends. The length of the CDR3 is 12 residues. The CDR3 nucleotides read TGTGCCAGCAGTTTTGAGACGGCTGAAGCTTTCTTT. It translates to CASSFETAEAFF.

This chain links TRBV7-2 with TRBJ1-1, with D possibly TRBD1 on 6 matching bases. CDR3 length: 13 amino acids. Per the germline V gene, CDR1 is SGHTA and CDR2 is FQGNSA. The V gene lost 2 bases and the J gene lost 4 bases, with 8 bases spanning the gap. CDR3 residues: CASSLTGTTEAFF. The DNA for the CDR3 is TGTGCCAGCAGCTTAACAGGGACCACTGAAGCTTTCTTT.

The chain employs TRBV10-3 and TRBJ2-5, with 8 bases fitting TRBD1. From germline, CDR1 is ENHRY and CDR2 SYGVKD. The CDR3 length is 14 residues. Trimming at V came to 6 bases and at J to 2 bases, leaving 5 bases not matched to a gene. The chain's CDR3 is CAIRGTGNQETQYF. The CDR3 nucleotides read TGTGCCATCAGGGGGACAGGCAATCAAGAGACCCAGTACTTC.

The V call is TRBV4-1, the J call TRBJ1-6; D is perhaps TRBD1 (6 bases). This CDR3 spans 14 amino acids. Trimming removed 0 bases from V and 9 bases from J, with 9 bases in between. Germline lookup yields CDR1 MGHRA and CDR2 YSYEKL. Written as DNA, the CDR3 is TGCGCCAGCAGCCAAGAAGGGGGGATTTCACCCCTCCACTTT. Translation: CASSQEGGISPLHF.

The chain recombines TRBV4-1 with TRBJ1-4, with D possibly matching TRBD1 (5 bases). Germline V CDR1 and CDR2: MGHRA, YSYEKL. Trimming took 0 bases from V and 5 from J, leaving 13 bases between them. This CDR3 is built from 16 residues. DNA for the CDR3: TGCGCCAGCAGCCAAGACCCAGGGTATGAGAATGAAAAACTGTTTTTT. The encoded protein is CASSQDPGYENEKLFF.

In its sample, this clonotype was seen a few times. The rearrangement joins TRBV6-2 or TRBV6-3 to TRBJ1-1, with D possibly being TRBD1 (6 bases). This CDR3 spans 14 amino acids. Germline values: CDR1 MNHEY, CDR2 SVGEGT. The ends were cut back, 7 bases at V and 0 bases at J, with 12 bases in the middle. This CDR3 is CASKVDSMNTEAFF. As DNA, the CDR3 is TGTGCCAGCAAGGTGGACAGCATGAACACTGAAGCTTTCTTT.

The gene calls are TRBV18 and TRBJ2-2, with 13 positions matching TRBD2. Unmatched junction bases numbered 3, after V lost 6 bases and J lost 2 bases. The CDR3 runs 16 residues. The germline CDR1 and CDR2 sequences are KGHSH and LQKENI. The CDR3 DNA follows: TGTGCCAGCTCCGAGGGACTAGCGGGAAACACCGGGGAGCTGTTTTTT. Its protein product is CASSEGLAGNTGELFF.

This clonotype was observed a few times. The chain joins TRBV7-3 to TRBJ1-1; TRBD1 matches 8 bases. Trimming took 5 bases from V and 4 from J; bases not matched to a gene: 3. CDR1 SGHTA and CDR2 FQGTGA come from the germline V gene. The CDR3 has 13 amino acids. Here the CDR3 reads CASSPTGGTEAFF. CDR3 DNA sequence: TGTGCCAGCAGCCCTACAGGGGGCACTGAAGCTTTCTTT.

CDR3: CASSSPGEGLQETQYF. Written as DNA, the CDR3 is TGTGCCAGCAGTTCCCCAGGGGAAGGGCTCCAAGAGACCCAGTACTTC. This chain connects TRBV12-3 or TRBV12-4 to TRBJ2-5; weak D call: TRBD1 (6 bases). The CDR3 has 16 residues. Trimming removed 4 bases from V and 1 base from J, with 16 bases in between.

This clonotype was counted a few times. The rearrangement uses TRBV7-2 and TRBJ2-7; TRBD2 aligns across 14 bases. This CDR3 comprises 14 residues. Losses at the gene ends were 4 bases for V and 7 bases for J; bases not matched to a gene: 3. Germline CDR1 and CDR2: SGHTA and FQGNSA. CDR3 nucleotides: TGTGCCAGCAGCTCGGGACTAGCGGGGGTTGAGCAGTACTTC. Translating it yields CASSSGLAGVEQYF. The variable domain in full, completed from reference TRBV7-2 and TRBJ2-7, reads GAGVSQSPSNKVTEKGKDVELRCDPISGHTALYWYRQSLGQGLEFLIYFQGNSAPDKSGLPSDRFSAERTGGSVSTLTIQRTQQEDSAVYLCASSSGLAGVEQYFGPGTRLTVT.